The 10 T cell receptor beta chains below all came from one sample that was sequenced in a study of shared clonotypes between healthy human individuals. Generated by immunoSEQ multiplex PCR, the TCRdb table keeps only in-frame clones and is missing some. The sample records about 2.4 million clones, 93% being singletons. What was sequenced was naive CD4+ T cells from PBMCs. The subset here: CD45RA+ positively selected. These receptors were obtained from a man between 18 and 35 years old in good health. Some clones in this sample may be carry-over from other donors' samples.

Concerning this clone: A read error may produce the germline difference seen at one junction end. The V call is TRBV5-6, the J call TRBJ2-2, with D maybe TRBD2 (7 bases). Per the germline V gene, CDR1 is SGHDT and CDR2 is YYEEEE. The CDR3 spans 16 residues. The CDR3 loop is CASSLDGGAYTGELFF. CDR3 sequence (DNA): TGTGCCAGCAGCTTGGATGGGGGGGCGTACACCGGAGAGCTGTTTTTT.

This chain links TRBV18 with TRBJ2-7; a possible D gene is TRBD1 (5 bases). V lost 1 base, J lost 2 bases, and 9 bases lay in between. The CDR3 consists of 14 residues. CDR1 KGHSH and CDR2 LQKENI come from the germline V gene. CDR3 protein: CASSPRGHTYEQYF. DNA of the CDR3: TGTGCCAGCTCACCACGCGGACATACCTACGAGCAGTACTTC.

This chain links TRBV5-5 with TRBJ1-2; D might be TRBD1 (5 bases). CDR3 length: 14 amino acids. Germline V gene data show CDR1 as SGHKS and CDR2 as YYEKEE (reference sequence). V gave up 4 bases and J gave up 8 bases, with 18 bases separating them. The CDR3 protein is CASSPLGAQGGYTF. CDR3 DNA sequence: TGTGCCAGCAGCCCCCTCGGGGCCCAAGGGGGCTACACCTTC.

This chain joins TRBV5-6 and TRBJ1-1, with D possibly being TRBD1 (5 bases). The CDR3 runs 13 residues. The V end was cut by 5 bases, the J end by 1 base, with 9 bases between. CDR1 and CDR2 from the germline V gene are SGHDT and YYEEEE. The CDR3 nucleotides read TGTGCCAGCAGAGTAACAGGGAACACTGAAGCTTTCTTT. Translation gives CASRVTGNTEAFF.

The rearrangement joins TRBV5-6 to TRBJ2-2, with 8 bases fitting TRBD1. Trimming removed 5 bases from V and 4 bases from J; junction bases left unmatched: 7. Germline CDR1 reads SGHDT; CDR2 reads YYEEEE. The CDR3 loop spans 15 amino acids. The CDR3 sequence is CASSQGALGTGELFF. The CDR3 nucleotides are TGTGCCAGCAGTCAGGGGGCGCTTGGCACCGGGGAGCTGTTTTTT.

This chain joins TRBV7-3 and TRBJ2-5; 7 positions match TRBD2. Germline CDR1 and CDR2: SGHTA and FQGTGA. V was pared by 1 base and J by 1 base, with 12 bases of the junction left unmatched. The CDR3 has 18 residues. In nucleotides, the CDR3 is TGTGCCAGCAGCTTAAAACCCCTGGGAGCGGGACTCCAAGAGACCCAGTACTTC. This sequence encodes CASSLKPLGAGLQETQYF.

CDR3 region: CASSPDSGAGNQPQHF. The CDR3 DNA reads TGTGCCAGTAGCCCCGATTCGGGGGCTGGCAATCAGCCCCAGCATTTT. The rearrangement links TRBV19 to TRBJ1-5, with D possibly TRBD1 on 6 matching bases. This CDR3 is built from 16 residues. Trimming shortened V by 6 bases and J by 2 bases, and 17 bases separated the two germline ends. CDR1 is LNHDA, CDR2 SQIVND, per germline (reference sequence). Complete variable domain (other parts from reference TRBV19 and TRBJ1-5): DGGITQSPKYLFRKEGQNVTLSCEQNLNHDAMYWYRQDPGQGLRLIYYSQIVNDFQKGDIAEGYSVSREKKESFPLTVTSAQKNPTAFYLCASSPDSGAGNQPQHFGDGTRLSIL.

V gene TRBV11-1 combines with J gene TRBJ2-5; 7 bases fit TRBD2. Germline loops: CDR1 SGHAT, CDR2 FQDESV (reference sequence). V dropped 3 bases and J dropped 4; count of bases not matched to a gene: 5. This CDR3 is built from 14 residues. Written as DNA, the CDR3 is TGTGCCAGCAGCTTCAGGCGGGAGCGAGAGACCCAGTACTTC. This sequence encodes CASSFRRERETQYF.

A few counts support this clone. The chain employs TRBV29-1 and TRBJ1-5, with D possibly TRBD1 on 6 matching bases. CDR1 is SQVTM, CDR2 ANQGSEA, per germline. The CDR3 totals 13 residues. V was pared by 4 bases and J by 5 bases, with 12 bases between. The CDR3 here is CSVAAQGDQPQHF. In DNA form, the CDR3 reads TGCAGCGTTGCTGCACAGGGCGATCAGCCCCAGCATTTT.

The chain is built from TRBV19 and TRBJ2-2; TRBD2 aligns across 14 bases. V lost 9 bases and J lost 5; bases outside the gene matches: 2. Germline V CDR1 and CDR2: LNHDA, SQIVND (reference sequence). The CDR3 loop spans 14 amino acids. CDR3 in amino acids: CASGLAGGTGELFF. CDR3 sequence (DNA): TGTGCCAGCGGACTAGCGGGGGGTACCGGGGAGCTGTTTTTT.